This T cell receptor beta chain was recovered during a study of cytomegalovirus exposure and HLA in healthy donors. V was clipped by 3 bases and J by 1 base, with 13 bases between them. The CDR3 runs to 15 residues. Germline values: CDR1 LGHNA, CDR2 YNFKEQ. A note on this clone: Antigen unknown.

PCR amplification relied on 60 Vbeta primers (plus 13 Jbeta primers). Per the study methods: Later, roughly 77 million unique TCR beta chains were counted in an analysis, and 8.5 million to 13 million of them were shared. TCRdb's copy holds only in-frame clones and misses some; the assay was immunoSEQ multiplex PCR. The V and J calls and the clone size are those of that table, but D and trimming were determined from the DNA. This sample's clone table lists 40,000 to 60,000 clones. The study, taken as a whole, reports: CMV serostatus was the only recorded immune exposure for donors. A classifier reportedly called cytomegalovirus status with high sensitivity and specificity.

This TCR derives from a man in his forties or fifties in good health and CMV-seropositive. Sequencing was carried out using PBMCs. The chain uses TRBV4-2 and TRBJ2-7; TRBD2 is a possible D gene (5 bases). The CDR3 region is CASSQGRTGSYEQYF. The CDR3 DNA reads TGTGCCAGCAGCCAGGGGAGAACGGGGTCCTACGAGCAGTACTTC.